The 18 T cell receptor beta chains listed next were all sequenced from one sample in a study of OX40 agonist ivuxolimab in advanced cancers. TCRdb's table, derived via immunoSEQ multiplex PCR, lists solely in-frame clones and lacks some. The sample includes approximately 44,000 clones, 75% to 85% seen only once; the top ten take about 10%. This sample comprised CD4+ or CD8+ T cells sorted from blood, obtained in a trial of the OX40 agonist ivuxolimab. These receptors all come from an adult with an advanced solid tumor such as melanoma, head and neck, liver or kidney cancer.

This chain links TRBV4-3 with TRBJ1-5; perhaps TRBD1 as D (5 bases). Looked up from germline, CDR1 is LGHNA and CDR2 is YSLEER. CDR3 length: 14 residues. V dropped 1 base and J dropped 7 bases, with 11 bases sitting between them. CDR3 nucleotide sequence: TGCGCCAGCAGCCAAGTAGGGGATGGGCAGCCCCAGCATTTT. Its protein product is CASSQVGDGQPQHF.

This rearrangement joins TRBV10-3 to TRBJ1-1; D might be TRBD1 (6 bases). The CDR3 totals 15 residues. Trimming left V 6 bases short and J 0 bases short, with 14 bases between. Germline CDR1 is ENHRY and CDR2 is SYGVKD. The chain's CDR3 is CAISRGGHLNTEAFF. CDR3 coding DNA: TGTGCCATCAGCAGGGGAGGACACCTGAACACTGAAGCTTTCTTT.

Regarding this clone: The junction departs from germline at one end; a sequencing error may be responsible. The rearrangement links TRBV7-7 to TRBJ2-5, with TRBD2 matching 11 bases. The end of the DNA is better explained by TRBJ2-7, so the J call may be wrong. From germline, CDR1 is SSHAT and CDR2 FNYEAQ (reference sequence). This CDR3 comprises 14 residues. The CDR3, as DNA: TGTGCTAGCAGCAAGACTAGCGGGACCTACGAGCAGTACTTC. It codes for CASSKTSGTYEQYF.

The chain combines TRBV30 with TRBJ2-7; TRBD2 is a possible D gene (6 bases). Germline V CDR1 and CDR2: GTSNPN, SVGIG (reference sequence). Trimming took 3 bases from V and 3 from J, leaving 9 bases between them. This CDR3 region has 12 residues. CDR3 DNA sequence: TGTGCCTGGAGCGGGAGCGGCTACGAGCAGTACTTC. Its translation is CAWSGSGYEQYF.

In regard to this clone: The sample has other DNA sequences that encode this CDR3 too. J is TRBJ1-5 and V is TRBV28, with 9 bases fitting TRBD1. The germline gives CDR1 MDHEN, CDR2 SYDVKM. J was trimmed by 4 bases and V by 6 bases; bases with no gene match: 4. The CDR3 spans 14 residues. In nucleotides, the CDR3 is TGTGCCAGCAGCCCTGGGACAGGGAATCAGCCCCAGCATTTT. Its translation is CASSPGTGNQPQHF.

The V and J genes are TRBV28 and TRBJ2-1; 7 nucleotides align to TRBD2. Germline V CDR1 and CDR2: MDHEN, SYDVKM. The CDR3 is 18 residues long. V trimming: 2 bases; J trimming: 2 bases; junction bases outside the gene matches: 12. The CDR3, as DNA: TGTGCCAGCAGTTTACGCCCGGGGGTTAGCGGGCCCTACAATGAGCAGTTCTTC. It specifies CASSLRPGVSGPYNEQFF.

The rearrangement links TRBV27 to TRBJ2-7; 7 bases line up with TRBD2. In germline, CDR1 is MNHEY, CDR2 SMNVEV (reference sequence). CDR3 length equals 13 residues. The J segment lost 7 bases and the V segment lost 5 bases, leaving 8 bases of the junction unmatched. CDR3 amino acids: CASSPSGGLEQYF. The CDR3 DNA reads as TGTGCCAGCAGTCCCTCGGGAGGCTTGGAGCAGTACTTC.

The chain joins TRBV9 to TRBJ2-4; the match to TRBD2 covers 13 bases. V was pared by 3 bases and J by 0 bases, with 9 bases of the junction left unmatched. Germline V gene lookup returns CDR1 SGDLS and CDR2 YYNGEE. The CDR3 runs to 19 residues. The CDR3 DNA follows: TGTGCCAGCAGCGCCGGGACTAGCGGGAATAAATTAGCCAAAAACATTCAGTACTTC. This encodes CASSAGTSGNKLAKNIQYF.

The chain combines TRBV15 with TRBJ1-1, with 10 bases that match TRBD1. This CDR3 contains 16 residues. J was trimmed by 5 bases and V by 3 bases; bases with no gene match: 9. CDR1 is LNHNV, CDR2 YYDKDF, per germline (reference sequence). The CDR3 loop reads CATSSADRGDRTEAFF. As DNA, the CDR3 is TGTGCCACCAGCAGCGCGGACAGGGGGGATAGGACTGAAGCTTTCTTT.

The J gene is TRBJ2-4, the V gene TRBV7-3; D is perhaps TRBD1 (6 bases). CDR1 is SGHTA, CDR2 FQGTGA, per germline. This CDR3 is built from 14 residues. V was shortened by 5 bases and J by 6 bases, with 14 bases between the two germline ends. The chain's CDR3 is CASSPSDRSNIQYF. The CDR3 coding sequence is TGTGCCAGCAGCCCAAGCGACAGGTCAAACATTCAGTACTTC.

This chain connects TRBV6-6 to TRBJ1-5; the D is unclear. The CDR3 is made up of 15 amino acids. Germline CDR1 reads MNHNY; CDR2 reads SVGAGI (reference sequence). V was shortened by 7 bases and J by 1 base, with 14 bases between the two germline ends. The CDR3 region is CASTGRSGSNQPQHF. In DNA form, the CDR3 reads TGTGCCAGCACCGGACGGTCGGGGAGCAATCAGCCCCAGCATTTT.

The V and J genes are TRBV14 and TRBJ2-7; tentative D call: TRBD1 (6 bases). The CDR3 totals 14 residues. V lost 1 base to trimming and J lost 3 bases, with 10 bases between them. Looked up from germline, CDR1 is SGHDN and CDR2 is FVKESK. Here the CDR3 DNA reads TGTGCCAGCAGCCAAGGGCAGGGGTTCTACGAGCAGTACTTC. This codes for CASSQGQGFYEQYF. Variable domain in full (rest from reference TRBV14 and TRBJ2-7): EAGVTQFPSHSVIEKGQTVTLRCDPISGHDNLYWYRRVMGKEIKFLLHFVKESKQDESGMPNNRFLAERTGGTYSTLKVQPAELEDSGVYFCASSQGQGFYEQYFGPGTRLTVT.

This sequence joins TRBV7-6 and TRBJ2-2; D may be TRBD2 (5 bases). The CDR3 spans 15 residues. With 1 base removed from V and 6 bases from J, the gap between germline ends came to 12 bases. Germline loops: CDR1 SGHVS, CDR2 FNYEAQ. This CDR3 is CASSLGESRAGELFF. The CDR3 DNA sequence: TGTGCCAGCAGCTTAGGGGAGAGCCGGGCCGGGGAGCTGTTTTTT.

The table lists this clone with a count of one. This chain uses TRBV19 with TRBJ2-1, with 11 bases fitting TRBD1. The CDR3 runs to 16 residues. Germline CDR1 and CDR2: LNHDA and SQIVND (reference sequence). The ends lost 4 bases at V and 3 bases at J; junction bases unmatched: 5. The CDR3 loop is CASSTGQGAIYNEQFF. CDR3 nucleotide sequence: TGTGCCAGTAGTACCGGACAGGGGGCCATCTACAATGAGCAGTTCTTC.

This sequence joins TRBV9 and TRBJ2-5; TRBD2 agrees at 8 bases. With 2 bases clipped from V and 5 bases from J, the junction kept 8 bases outside the gene matches. CDR1 and CDR2 (germline): SGDLS, YYNGEE. This CDR3 is built from 15 residues. The chain's CDR3 is CASSVQQREQETQYF. The CDR3 DNA is TGTGCCAGCAGCGTTCAACAGCGGGAGCAGGAGACCCAGTACTTC. Based on the CDR3 plus reference TRBV9 and TRBJ2-5, the full variable domain is DSGVTQTPKHLITATGQRVTLRCSPRSGDLSVYWYQQSLDQGLQFLIQYYNGEERAKGNILERFSAQQFPDLHSELNLSSLELGDSALYFCASSVQQREQETQYFGPGTRLLVL.

This clone has more than one count but fewer than ten. The chain has TRBV7-9 and TRBJ1-1; no firm D call. Germline V gene sequence: CDR1 SEHNR, CDR2 FQNEAQ (reference sequence). V was pared by 5 bases and J by 1 base, with 8 bases between. The CDR3 sequence is 13 residues long. The CDR3 sequence: CASSQSQNTEAFF. DNA for the CDR3: TGTGCCAGCAGCCAATCTCAGAACACTGAAGCTTTCTTT.

CDR3 nucleotide sequence: TGTGCCAGCAGCGCACCGACAGGGGCGGGAAACACCATATATTTT. Translated: CASSAPTGAGNTIYF. The chain combines TRBV7-9 with TRBJ1-3, with 8 bases lining up with TRBD1. CDR1 is SEHNR, CDR2 FQNEAQ, per germline (reference sequence). V gave up 5 bases and J gave up 4 bases; unmatched junction bases: 7. CDR3 size: 15 residues.

This clone came up a few times. The V call is TRBV5-6, the J call TRBJ1-1; a weak D match, TRBD1 (6 bases). This CDR3 contains 15 residues. Trimming took 6 bases from V and 6 from J, leaving 21 bases between them. The V gene's germline CDR1 is SGHDT and CDR2 YYEEEE. The CDR3 loop is CASTLGQGREAEAFF. CDR3 nucleotide sequence: TGTGCCAGCACCTTAGGGCAGGGGCGGGAGGCTGAAGCTTTCTTT.